One sample yielded the 26 T cell receptor beta chains listed below, sequenced in a study of glioma-infiltrating T cells after dendritic cell vaccination. Clones were sequenced by immunoSEQ multiplex PCR, and TCRdb holds only the in-frame ones, with some missing. Of fewer than 85,000 clones in the sample, about 90% were seen once. The specimen comprised blood, sampled before dendritic cell vaccination. Receptor source: a human donor with glioblastoma.

The chain's CDR3 is CASSLASGETQYF. CDR3 nucleotide sequence: TGCGCCAGCAGCTTGGCTAGCGGAGAGACCCAGTACTTC. The chain carries TRBV5-1 and TRBJ2-5, with TRBD2 matching 7 bases. The germline CDR1 and CDR2 sequences are SGHRS and YFSETQ. V lost 0 bases and J lost 4; bases outside the gene matches: 0. This CDR3 has 13 residues.

V is TRBV6-4 and J is TRBJ2-6, with unresolved D. Trimming stripped 2 bases from V and 0 bases from J, with 8 bases between. This CDR3 spans 16 amino acids. Per the germline V gene, CDR1 is MRHNA and CDR2 is SNTAGT. CDR3 in DNA: TGTGCCAGCAGTGACGGCGGAATCTCTGGGGCCAACGTCCTGACTTTC. It specifies CASSDGGISGANVLTF.

This clone was recorded only once. J is TRBJ2-7 and V is TRBV27; 8 bases are a match to TRBD2. V was clipped by 4 bases and J by 6 bases; unmatched bases: 17. CDR1 MNHEY and CDR2 SMNVEV come from the germline V gene (reference sequence). The CDR3 length is 17 residues. In DNA form, the CDR3 reads TGTGCCAGCAGTTCGGCCGGGGGGGTGTTGCCCCTTAGCGAGCAGTACTTC. Translating gives CASSSAGGVLPLSEQYF.

The chain carries TRBV19 and TRBJ1-5, with D perhaps matching TRBD1 (5 bases). This CDR3 is 14 amino acids long. Germline values: CDR1 LNHDA, CDR2 SQIVND (reference sequence). Trimming left V 7 bases short and J 3 bases short, with 13 bases between. The CDR3 here is CASTSTALNQPQHF. The CDR3, as DNA: TGTGCCAGTACTTCGACAGCCCTCAATCAGCCCCAGCATTTT.

The chain is built from TRBV5-5 and TRBJ2-5; D is possibly TRBD1 (7 bases). The ends were cut back, 4 bases at V and 2 bases at J, with 15 bases in the middle. CDR3 length: 15 residues. Germline V gene lookup returns CDR1 SGHKS and CDR2 YYEKEE (reference sequence). CDR3 DNA: TGTGCCAGCAGCGCGGGACAGCAAGATCAAGAGACCCAGTACTTC. This encodes CASSAGQQDQETQYF.

The chain recombines TRBV11-2 with TRBJ1-1; possible D gene TRBD1, 5 bases. V lost 5 bases, J lost 1 base, and 11 bases lay in between. This CDR3 comprises 14 residues. In germline, CDR1 is SGHAT, CDR2 FQNNGV. This CDR3 reads CASSPTGANTEAFF. The CDR3 DNA is TGTGCCAGCAGCCCCACTGGGGCGAACACTGAAGCTTTCTTT.

V usage is TRBV14 and J usage is TRBJ1-3; 10 bases are shared with TRBD1. The CDR3 consists of 17 residues. CDR1 and CDR2 from the germline V gene are SGHDN and FVKESK. The J segment lost 0 bases and the V segment lost 4 bases, leaving 6 bases of the junction unmatched. The CDR3 loop reads CASSPGTGVSSGNTIYF. Written as DNA, the CDR3 is TGTGCCAGCAGCCCCGGGACAGGGGTAAGCTCTGGAAACACCATATATTTT.

V and J are TRBV5-1 and TRBJ2-6, with 10 bases that match TRBD2. V lost 3 bases to trimming and J lost 0 bases; unmatched junction nucleotides: 6. CDR1 and CDR2 (germline): SGHRS, YFSETQ. The CDR3 contains 18 residues. CDR3 sequence: CASSWGTSATSGANVLTF. The DNA for the CDR3 is TGCGCCAGCAGCTGGGGGACTAGCGCGACCTCTGGGGCCAACGTCCTGACTTTC.

V and J are TRBV2 and TRBJ2-1, with TRBD1 as a possible D gene (6 bases). CDR1 and CDR2 (germline): SNHLY, FYNNEI. With 1 base removed from V and 7 bases from J, the gap between germline ends came to 11 bases. CDR3 size: 14 residues. This CDR3 reads CASSEDRAVNEQFF. The CDR3 DNA is TGTGCCAGCAGTGAAGACAGGGCGGTAAATGAGCAGTTCTTC.

A single count supports this clone. J is TRBJ2-1 and V is TRBV6-1; TRBD2 is a possible D gene (5 bases). The V gene's germline CDR1 is MNHNS and CDR2 SASEGT. With 5 bases removed from V and 2 bases from J, the gap between germline ends came to 10 bases. The CDR3 is 14 residues long. CDR3 in amino acids: CASSSEGTYNEQFF. DNA for the CDR3: TGTGCCAGCAGTAGCGAGGGTACCTACAATGAGCAGTTCTTC.

The chain combines TRBV5-4 with TRBJ2-3; TRBD1 aligns across 7 bases. The CDR3 consists of 15 residues. The V gene end was trimmed by 5 bases and the J gene end by 2 bases; junction bases not matched to a gene: 8. Germline V gene data show CDR1 as SGHNT and CDR2 as YYREEE (reference sequence). The CDR3 loop reads CASRPTGSVTDTQYF. Here the CDR3 DNA reads TGTGCCAGCAGGCCGACAGGGTCCGTCACAGATACGCAGTATTTT.

This chain links TRBV30 with TRBJ1-5; D is uncertain. Germline values: CDR1 GTSNPN, CDR2 SVGIG (reference sequence). Trimming removed 1 base at V and 3 bases at J, with 13 bases between. CDR3 length equals 15 residues. CDR3 protein: CAWSGGLLTNQPQHF. The CDR3 nucleotides read TGTGCCTGGAGTGGAGGACTCCTTACCAATCAGCCCCAGCATTTT.

The chain carries TRBV29-1 and TRBJ1-5; 7 bases are a match to TRBD1. V gave up 2 bases and J gave up 8 bases; unmatched junction bases: 6. The CDR3 runs 13 residues. Germline-derived CDR1 and CDR2 are SQVTM and ANQGSEA. Here the CDR3 DNA reads TGCAGCGTTGAAAAAACCCAGGGGGAGCCCCAGCATTTT. Protein sequence: CSVEKTQGEPQHF.

The chain couples TRBV7-2 to TRBJ2-3; 11 bases are a match to TRBD2. The CDR3 runs to 15 residues. Per the germline V gene, CDR1 is SGHTA and CDR2 is FQGNSA. Unmatched junction bases numbered 1, after V lost 5 bases and J lost 0 bases. The CDR3 DNA reads TGTGCCAGCAGCAGGACTAGCGGGAGCACAGATACGCAGTATTTT. As protein: CASSRTSGSTDTQYF.

V is TRBV6-4 and J is TRBJ2-3; D unresolved. Per the germline V gene, CDR1 is MRHNA and CDR2 is SNTAGT. This CDR3 spans 16 amino acids. The ends were cut back, 8 bases at V and 2 bases at J, with 20 bases in the middle. The CDR3 region is CASAPGGSSITDTQYF. The CDR3 region has the DNA TGTGCCAGCGCTCCCGGCGGCTCCTCTATCACAGATACGCAGTATTTT.

J is TRBJ1-6 and V is TRBV5-1; D gene unclear. The CDR3 spans 16 residues. V dropped 0 bases and J dropped 0 bases, with 7 bases sitting between them. Germline-derived CDR1 and CDR2 are SGHRS and YFSETQ. The CDR3 loop is CASSLVPSSYNSPLHF. The CDR3 DNA reads TGCGCCAGCAGCTTGGTCCCCAGCTCCTATAATTCACCCCTCCACTTT.

The chain joins TRBV2 to TRBJ1-1; 10 bases line up with TRBD1. With 5 bases clipped from V and 4 bases from J, the junction kept 7 bases outside the gene matches. This CDR3 is built from 15 residues. Germline CDR1 is SNHLY and CDR2 is FYNNEI. CDR3 sequence: CASSQWDRGGTEAFF. The CDR3 nucleotides are TGTGCCAGCAGTCAATGGGACAGGGGAGGCACTGAAGCTTTCTTT.

The V and J genes are TRBV28 and TRBJ1-5, with no clear D. V lost 3 bases and J 11 bases, leaving 17 bases between the germline ends. The CDR3 consists of 14 residues. The germline CDR1 and CDR2 sequences are MDHEN and SYDVKM. CDR3 sequence reads: CASSFFRPPRAQHF. In nucleotides, the CDR3 is TGTGCCAGCAGTTTCTTTCGGCCTCCGCGGGCCCAGCATTTT.

In DNA, the CDR3 is TGTGCCAGAGCTCCGACCGGGGAGCTGTTTTTT. Translated, it gives CARAPTGELFF. V is TRBV21-1 and J is TRBJ2-2; the table's D call of TRBD2 was not tested on the DNA. TRBV21-1 is flagged as a pseudogene. There are 11 residues in the CDR3.

The rearrangement joins TRBV7-9 to TRBJ2-1, with 8 bases lining up with TRBD2. The CDR3 has 18 residues. The junction had 22 bases not matched to a gene; V was cut back by 1 base and J by 14 bases. In germline, CDR1 is SEHNR, CDR2 FQNEAQ (reference sequence). The CDR3 sequence: CASSLDSAGGSSRLIKFF. The CDR3 bases are TGTGCCAGCAGCTTAGATTCTGCGGGAGGATCATCGCGACTAATCAAGTTCTTC.

This chain uses TRBV7-2 with TRBJ1-6, with D perhaps TRBD1 (5 bases). The V gene's germline CDR1 is SGHTA and CDR2 FQGNSA. This CDR3 comprises 15 residues. Trimming left V 3 bases short and J 4 bases short, with 10 bases between. The CDR3, as DNA: TGTGCCAGCAGCTTTCAGGGTCTGTATAATTCACCCCTCCACTTT. It specifies CASSFQGLYNSPLHF. Filled out from reference TRBV7-2 and TRBJ1-6, the complete variable domain reads GAGVSQSPSNKVTEKGKDVELRCDPISGHTALYWYRQSLGQGLEFLIYFQGNSAPDKSGLPSDRFSAERTGGSVSTLTIQRTQQEDSAVYLCASSFQGLYNSPLHFGNGTRLTVT.

This sequence joins TRBV6-5 and TRBJ1-1; possible D gene TRBD1, 6 bases. Deletions cut 6 bases from V and 3 bases from J, with 11 bases between. CDR3 length: 13 residues. Looked up from germline, CDR1 is MNHEY and CDR2 is SVGAGI. CDR3: CASSQDRYTEAFF. The CDR3, as DNA: TGTGCCAGCAGCCAGGACAGATACACTGAAGCTTTCTTT.

The chain links TRBV5-1 to TRBJ2-5; perhaps TRBD1 as D (6 bases). The CDR3 spans 14 residues. Trimming took 0 bases from V and 5 from J, leaving 11 bases between them. The germline V gene has CDR1 SGHRS and CDR2 YFSETQ. In DNA, the CDR3 is TGCGCCAGCAGCTTGGGGGGGCGCCTGGAGACCCAGTACTTC. Its protein product is CASSLGGRLETQYF.

The V gene is TRBV5-4, the J gene TRBJ2-5, with 9 bases aligning to TRBD1. This CDR3 has 15 amino acids. The germline V gene encodes CDR1 SGHNT and CDR2 YYREEE (reference sequence). V shed 4 bases and J 1 base; nucleotides not matched to a gene: 5. The CDR3 sequence is CASSRLQGAQETQYF. The CDR3 nucleotides read TGTGCCAGCAGCAGATTACAGGGGGCCCAAGAGACCCAGTACTTC.

The chain carries TRBV7-9 and TRBJ2-1; 9 bases fit TRBD2. The germline V gene has CDR1 SEHNR and CDR2 FQNEAQ (reference sequence). The CDR3 runs 19 residues. Losses at the gene ends were 5 bases for V and 1 base for J; bases not matched to a gene: 15. CDR3 loop: CASSPSVASGARSYNEQFF. The CDR3 DNA reads as TGTGCCAGCAGCCCGAGCGTCGCTAGCGGGGCTCGGTCCTACAATGAGCAGTTCTTC. Full variable domain (remainder filled in from reference TRBV7-9 and TRBJ2-1): DTGVSQNPRHKITKRGQNVTFRCDPISEHNRLYWYRQTLGQGPEFLTYFQNEAQLEKSRLLSDRFSAERPKGSFSTLEIQRTEQGDSAMYLCASSPSVASGARSYNEQFFGPGTRLTVL.

The J gene is TRBJ1-1, the V gene TRBV5-1; a weak D match, TRBD1 (6 bases). The germline V gene encodes CDR1 SGHRS and CDR2 YFSETQ. The V gene lost 3 bases and the J gene lost 0 bases, with 12 bases spanning the gap. This CDR3 has 15 residues. CDR3 nucleotides: TGCGCCAGCAGCTCACAGCGGGGGCTGAACACTGAAGCTTTCTTT. Translated, it gives CASSSQRGLNTEAFF.